Listed below are T cell receptor beta chains from one sample, sequenced in a study of blood T cells in healthy people across ages. TCRdb redid the calling of the 5' RACE reads with MiXCR, one entry per CDR3 protein. Among about a million distinct CDR3 sequences listed, about 53% were seen once. Sequencing used blood. These receptors originate from a woman aged 60-75 years in good health. Each CDR3 is given with its conserved first and last residue. D genes are given only for firm matches. Some rows mark clone size as missing; the rest say once, few, many or name a class of expanded clone.

V gene,D gene,clone size,J gene,CDR3 DNA,CDR3 protein
TRBV7-2,TRBD2,many,TRBJ2-5,TGTGCCAGCAGTTCCCGACTAGCGGGAGGCCAAGAGACCCAGTACTTC,CASSSRLAGGQETQYF
TRBV4-2,TRBD2,few,TRBJ2-7,TGTGCCAGCAGCCTTACCGGGACTAGCGGGATGTACGAGCAGTACTTC,CASSLTGTSGMYEQYF
TRBV28,-,once,TRBJ2-3,TGTGCCAGCAATCCCCAGGGGAGGGCCACAGATACGCAGTATTTT,CASNPQGRATDTQYF
TRBV7-2,-,-,TRBJ2-3,TGTGCCAGCAGCTTCAGACGACAGAGCACAGATACGCAGTATTTT,CASSFRRQSTDTQYF
TRBV12-3/TRBV12-4,-,-,TRBJ2-2,TGTGCCAGCACCGAACCATTCAGGGGCCCAACCACCGGGGAGCTGTTTTTT,CASTEPFRGPTTGELFF
TRBV18,TRBD1,once,TRBJ2-3,TGTGCCAGCTCTTTCGACAGGGGGCAATCAGATACGCAGTATTTT,CASSFDRGQSDTQYF
TRBV2,TRBD1,few,TRBJ2-1,TGTGCCAGCAATAGGGACAGGGGATACAATGAGCAGTTCTTC,CASNRDRGYNEQFF
TRBV2,TRBD1,-,TRBJ2-1,TGTGCCAGCTTAGACAGGGAAGGGTACAATGAGCAGTTCTTC,CASLDREGYNEQFF
TRBV4-1,TRBD2,few,TRBJ2-5,TGCGCCAGCAGCCGACTAGCCCCTGGGGAGACCCAGTACTTC,CASSRLAPGETQYF
TRBV5-4,-,-,TRBJ1-1,TGTGCCACTAGACGCCTGGGCACTGAAGCTTTCTTT,CATRRLGTEAFF
TRBV5-1,TRBD2,-,TRBJ2-1,TGCGCCAGCAGCTCCCCTAGCGGGAGAAACAATGAGCAGTTCTTC,CASSSPSGRNNEQFF
TRBV6-2/TRBV6-3,-,-,TRBJ2-2,TGTGCAATAGGAGATTATTCGGGGGCCGGGGAGCTGTTTTTT,CAIGDYSGAGELFF
TRBV18,-,-,TRBJ2-3,TGTGCCAGCTCACCACGGGACCGGGAGTGGTCAGATACGCAGTATTTT,CASSPRDREWSDTQYF
TRBV29-1,-,-,TRBJ2-3,TGCAGCGTTGAACCATACAGGGATCAAGATACGCCGTATTTT,CSVEPYRDQDTPYF
TRBV5-1,-,-,TRBJ2-7,TGCGCCAGCAGCGCAAACGCAGGGAATTCCTACGAGCAGTACTTC,CASSANAGNSYEQYF
TRBV14,-,-,TRBJ1-4,TGTGCCAGCAGCCTAATCACAGGGTCGCCTAATGAAAAACTGTTTTTT,CASSLITGSPNEKLFF
TRBV3-1,-,few,TRBJ2-7,TGTGCCAGCAGTATAGCGGCCTCCTACGAGCAGTACTTC,CASSIAASYEQYF
TRBV18,TRBD2,-,TRBJ2-5,TGTGCCAGCTCACCCACTCCGTCCAGGGAGGGAGAGACCCAGTACTTC,CASSPTPSREGETQYF
TRBV5-1,TRBD2,few,TRBJ2-5,TGCGCCAGCAGCTTGATCGGGCTAGCGGGAGAAGGGCAGTACTTC,CASSLIGLAGEGQYF
TRBV5-1,-,few,TRBJ2-7,TGCGCCAGCAGCTTGGGAGTGGAACCGTCGGTCGAGCAGTACTTC,CASSLGVEPSVEQYF
TRBV4-2,-,few,TRBJ1-2,TGTGCCAGCAGCCAAGTCGGACTGAATAACTATGGCTACACCTTC,CASSQVGLNNYGYTF
TRBV29-1,-,many,TRBJ2-7,TGCAGCGTTGTCGGACCGCACGCCTACGAGCAGTACTTC,CSVVGPHAYEQYF
TRBV27,-,-,TRBJ2-5,TGTGCCAGCAGGAGCCGTTTCAGGGGCCAAGAGACCCAGTACTTC,CASRSRFRGQETQYF
TRBV27,TRBD1,-,TRBJ1-2,TGTGCCAGCAGGATAACAGGGGGAGGTGGCTACACCTTC,CASRITGGGGYTF
TRBV20-1,-,-,TRBJ2-4,TGCAGTGCTAGCCAATGGGGCCAAGGAGCCAAAAACATTCAGTACTTC,CSASQWGQGAKNIQYF
TRBV2,TRBD1,-,TRBJ2-5,TGTGCCAGCAGTGAGAGGGCAGACAGGGTGAGGGAGACCCAGTACTTC,CASSERADRVRETQYF
TRBV25-1,-,-,TRBJ1-1,TGTGCCAGCAGTGAACAACAGTTGAACGAAGCTTTCTTT,CASSEQQLNEAFF
TRBV7-2,TRBD2,-,TRBJ2-3,TGTGCCAGCAGCTTAGGCACTGGGACTAACACAGATACGCAGTATTTT,CASSLGTGTNTDTQYF
TRBV30,-,few,TRBJ2-7,TGTGCCTGGAGTCCTAGTGGGGACTACGAGCAGTACTTC,CAWSPSGDYEQYF
TRBV10-3,-,-,TRBJ2-7,TGTGCCACCAGATTGGCGGGATCCGAGCAGTACTTC,CATRLAGSEQYF